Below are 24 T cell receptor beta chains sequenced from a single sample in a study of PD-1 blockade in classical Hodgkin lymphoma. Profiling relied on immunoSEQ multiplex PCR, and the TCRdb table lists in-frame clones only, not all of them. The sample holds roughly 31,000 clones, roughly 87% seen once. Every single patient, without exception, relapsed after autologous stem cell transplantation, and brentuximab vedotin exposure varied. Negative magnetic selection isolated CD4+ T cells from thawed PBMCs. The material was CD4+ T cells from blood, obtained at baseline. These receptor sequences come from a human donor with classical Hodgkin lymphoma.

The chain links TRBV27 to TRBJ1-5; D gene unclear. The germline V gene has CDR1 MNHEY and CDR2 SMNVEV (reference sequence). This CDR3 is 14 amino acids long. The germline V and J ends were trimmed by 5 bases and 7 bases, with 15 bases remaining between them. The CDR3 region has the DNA TGTGCCAGCAGTCCATATCCAAGGGTCCAGCCCCAGCATTTT. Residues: CASSPYPRVQPQHF.

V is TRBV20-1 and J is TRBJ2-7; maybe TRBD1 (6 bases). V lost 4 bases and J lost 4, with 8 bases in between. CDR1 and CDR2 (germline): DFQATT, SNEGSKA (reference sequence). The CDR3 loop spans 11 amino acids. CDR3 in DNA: TGCAGTGCTACCAGGGGTTACGAGCAGTACTTC. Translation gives CSATRGYEQYF.

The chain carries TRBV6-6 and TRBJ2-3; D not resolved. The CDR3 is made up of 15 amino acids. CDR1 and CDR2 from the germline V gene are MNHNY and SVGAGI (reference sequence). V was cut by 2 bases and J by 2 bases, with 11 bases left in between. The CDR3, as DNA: TGTGCCAGCAGTTACCAGGCCATTCCCACAGATACGCAGTATTTT. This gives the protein CASSYQAIPTDTQYF.

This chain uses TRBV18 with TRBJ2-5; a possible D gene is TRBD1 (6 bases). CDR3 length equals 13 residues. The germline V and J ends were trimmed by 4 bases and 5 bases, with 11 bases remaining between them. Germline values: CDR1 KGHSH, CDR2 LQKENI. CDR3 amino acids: CASSLQGGETQYF. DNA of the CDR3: TGTGCCAGCTCACTACAGGGTGGGGAGACCCAGTACTTC.

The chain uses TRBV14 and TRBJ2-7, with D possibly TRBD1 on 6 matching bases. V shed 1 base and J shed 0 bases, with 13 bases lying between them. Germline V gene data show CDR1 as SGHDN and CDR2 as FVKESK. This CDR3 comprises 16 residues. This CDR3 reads CASSQVSRDNSYEQYF. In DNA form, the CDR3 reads TGTGCCAGCAGCCAAGTCAGCCGGGACAACTCCTACGAGCAGTACTTC. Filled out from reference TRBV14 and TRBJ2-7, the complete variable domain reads EAGVTQFPSHSVIEKGQTVTLRCDPISGHDNLYWYRRVMGKEIKFLLHFVKESKQDESGMPNNRFLAERTGGTYSTLKVQPAELEDSGVYFCASSQVSRDNSYEQYFGPGTRLTVT.

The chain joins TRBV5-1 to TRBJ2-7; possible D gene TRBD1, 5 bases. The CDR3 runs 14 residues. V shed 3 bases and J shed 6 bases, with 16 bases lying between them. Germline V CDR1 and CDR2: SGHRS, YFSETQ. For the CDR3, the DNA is TGCGCCAGCAGCTCAACGAACCAGGGTTCCGAGCAGTACTTC. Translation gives CASSSTNQGSEQYF. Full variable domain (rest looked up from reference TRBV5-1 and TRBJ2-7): KAGVTQTPRYLIKTRGQQVTLSCSPISGHRSVSWYQQTPGQGLQFLFEYFSETQRNKGNFPGRFSGRQFSNSRSEMNVSTLELGDSALYLCASSSTNQGSEQYFGPGTRLTVT.

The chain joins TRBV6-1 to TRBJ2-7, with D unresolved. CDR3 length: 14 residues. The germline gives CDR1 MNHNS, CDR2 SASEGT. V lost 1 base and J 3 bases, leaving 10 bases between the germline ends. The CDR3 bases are TGTGCCAGCAGTGAAGACTGGACGAACTACGAGCAGTACTTC. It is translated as CASSEDWTNYEQYF.

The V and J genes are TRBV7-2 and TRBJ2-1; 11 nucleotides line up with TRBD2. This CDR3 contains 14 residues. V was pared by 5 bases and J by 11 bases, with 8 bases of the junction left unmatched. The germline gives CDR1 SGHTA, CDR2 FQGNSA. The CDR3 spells CASSDSGTSGQQFF. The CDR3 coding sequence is TGTGCCAGCAGCGATTCCGGGACTAGCGGCCAGCAGTTCTTC. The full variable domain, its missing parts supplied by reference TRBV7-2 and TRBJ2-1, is GAGVSQSPSNKVTEKGKDVELRCDPISGHTALYWYRQSLGQGLEFLIYFQGNSAPDKSGLPSDRFSAERTGGSVSTLTIQRTQQEDSAVYLCASSDSGTSGQQFFGPGTRLTVL.

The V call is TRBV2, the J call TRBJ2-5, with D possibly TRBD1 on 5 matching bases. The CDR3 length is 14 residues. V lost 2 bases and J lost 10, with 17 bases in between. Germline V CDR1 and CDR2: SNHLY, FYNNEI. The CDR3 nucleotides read TGTGCCAGCAGTGAAAGGGGCACACTTCTAGTCCAGTACTTC. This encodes CASSERGTLLVQYF.

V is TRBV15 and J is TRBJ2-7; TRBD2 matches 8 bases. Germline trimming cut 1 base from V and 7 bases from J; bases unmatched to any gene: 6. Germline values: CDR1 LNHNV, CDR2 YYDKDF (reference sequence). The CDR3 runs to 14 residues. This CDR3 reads CATSRAGGQREQYF. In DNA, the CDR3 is TGTGCCACCAGCAGAGCGGGGGGGCAGAGGGAGCAGTACTTC.

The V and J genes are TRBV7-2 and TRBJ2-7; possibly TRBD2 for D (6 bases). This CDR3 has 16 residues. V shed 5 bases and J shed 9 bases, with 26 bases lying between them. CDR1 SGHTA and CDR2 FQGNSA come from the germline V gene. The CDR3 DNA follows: TGTGCCAGCAGCCAAACCCCCGGGACTCCCCCATTCCGGCAGTACTTC. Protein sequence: CASSQTPGTPPFRQYF.

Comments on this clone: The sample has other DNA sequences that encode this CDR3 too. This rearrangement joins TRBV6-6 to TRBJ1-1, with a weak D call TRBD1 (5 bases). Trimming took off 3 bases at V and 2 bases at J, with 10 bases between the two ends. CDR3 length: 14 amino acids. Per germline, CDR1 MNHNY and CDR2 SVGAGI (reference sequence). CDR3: CASSYLQGNTEAFF. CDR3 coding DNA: TGTGCCAGCAGTTATTTGCAGGGCAACACTGAAGCTTTCTTT.

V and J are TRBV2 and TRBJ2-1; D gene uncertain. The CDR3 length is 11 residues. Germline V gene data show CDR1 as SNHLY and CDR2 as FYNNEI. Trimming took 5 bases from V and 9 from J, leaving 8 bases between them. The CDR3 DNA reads TGTGCCAGCAGTATAGACCGTGAGCAGTTCTTC. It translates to CASSIDREQFF.

The CDR3 protein is CASSPGPNQPQHF. CDR3 in DNA: TGCGCCAGCAGTCCGGGTCCCAATCAGCCCCAGCATTTT. J is TRBJ1-5 and V is TRBV10-1; no clear D. Trimming removed 5 bases at V and 3 bases at J, with 8 bases between. The CDR3 extends over 13 amino acids. Germline values: CDR1 WNHNN, CDR2 SYGVQD (reference sequence).

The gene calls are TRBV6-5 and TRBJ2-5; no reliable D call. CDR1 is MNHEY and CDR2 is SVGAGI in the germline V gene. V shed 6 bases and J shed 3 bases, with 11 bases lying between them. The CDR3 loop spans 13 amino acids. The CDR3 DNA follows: TGTGCCAGCAGCTGGACGAAGAAAGAGACCCAGTACTTC. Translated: CASSWTKKETQYF.

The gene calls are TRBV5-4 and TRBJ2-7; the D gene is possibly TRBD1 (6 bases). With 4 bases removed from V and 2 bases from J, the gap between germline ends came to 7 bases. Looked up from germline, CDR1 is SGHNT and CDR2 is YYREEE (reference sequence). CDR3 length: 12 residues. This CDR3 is CASSRDTYEQYF. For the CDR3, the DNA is TGTGCCAGCAGCCGGGACACCTACGAGCAGTACTTC.

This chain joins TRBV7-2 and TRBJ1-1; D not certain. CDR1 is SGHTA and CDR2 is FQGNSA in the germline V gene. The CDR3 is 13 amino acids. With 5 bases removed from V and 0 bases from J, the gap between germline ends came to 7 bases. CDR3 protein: CASSPTVNTEAFF. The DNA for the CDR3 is TGTGCCAGCAGCCCCACAGTGAACACTGAAGCTTTCTTT.

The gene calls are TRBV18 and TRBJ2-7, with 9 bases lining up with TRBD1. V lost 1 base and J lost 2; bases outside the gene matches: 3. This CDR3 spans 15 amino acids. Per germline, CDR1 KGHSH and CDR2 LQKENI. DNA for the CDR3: TGTGCCAGCTCACCACGACAGGGGGGTCCCTACGAGCAGTACTTC. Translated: CASSPRQGGPYEQYF.

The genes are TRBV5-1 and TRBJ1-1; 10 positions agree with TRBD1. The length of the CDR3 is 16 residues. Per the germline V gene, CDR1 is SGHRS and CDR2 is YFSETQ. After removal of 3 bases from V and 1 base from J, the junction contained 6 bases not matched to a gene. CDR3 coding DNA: TGCGCCAGCAGCTCCGGGACAGGGGTGGGGAACACTGAAGCTTTCTTT. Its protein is CASSSGTGVGNTEAFF. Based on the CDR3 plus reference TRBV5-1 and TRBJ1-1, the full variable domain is KAGVTQTPRYLIKTRGQQVTLSCSPISGHRSVSWYQQTPGQGLQFLFEYFSETQRNKGNFPGRFSGRQFSNSRSEMNVSTLELGDSALYLCASSSGTGVGNTEAFFGQGTRLTVV.

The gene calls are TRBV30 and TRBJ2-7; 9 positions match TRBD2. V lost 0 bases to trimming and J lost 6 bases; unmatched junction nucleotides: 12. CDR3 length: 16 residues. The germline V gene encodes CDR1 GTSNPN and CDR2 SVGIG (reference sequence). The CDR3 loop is CAWSVGGSGSAIEQYF. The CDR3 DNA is TGTGCCTGGAGTGTAGGTGGTAGCGGGAGTGCTATCGAGCAGTACTTC.

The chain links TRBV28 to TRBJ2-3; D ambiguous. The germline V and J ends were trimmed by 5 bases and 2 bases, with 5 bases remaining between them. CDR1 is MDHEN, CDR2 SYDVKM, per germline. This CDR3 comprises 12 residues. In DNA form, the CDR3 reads TGTGCCAGCAGTGCGTCCACAGATACGCAGTATTTT. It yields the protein CASSASTDTQYF.

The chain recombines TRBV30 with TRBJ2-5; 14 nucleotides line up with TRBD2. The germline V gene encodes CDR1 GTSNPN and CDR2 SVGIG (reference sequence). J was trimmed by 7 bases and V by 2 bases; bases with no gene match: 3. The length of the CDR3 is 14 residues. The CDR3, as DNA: TGTGCCTGGAGTTACGGGACTAGCGGGGGGACCCAGTACTTC. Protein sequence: CAWSYGTSGGTQYF.

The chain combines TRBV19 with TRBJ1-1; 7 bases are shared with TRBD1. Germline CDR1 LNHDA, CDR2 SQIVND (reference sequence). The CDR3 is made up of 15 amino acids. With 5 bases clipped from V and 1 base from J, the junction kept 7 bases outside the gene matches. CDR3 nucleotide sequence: TGTGCCAGTAGTCCGCGGACAGGCCGGAACACTGAAGCTTTCTTT. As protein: CASSPRTGRNTEAFF.

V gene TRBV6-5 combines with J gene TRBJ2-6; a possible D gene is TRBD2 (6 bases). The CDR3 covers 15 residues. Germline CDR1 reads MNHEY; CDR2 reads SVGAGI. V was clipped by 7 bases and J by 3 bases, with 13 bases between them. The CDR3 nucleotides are TGTGCCAGCAACCGGAGGGCCGGTGGGGCCAACGTCCTGACTTTC. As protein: CASNRRAGGANVLTF.